This entry lists 12 T cell receptor beta chains sequenced from one sample in a study of T cells in Graves' hyperthyroidism and ophthalmopathy. Amplified regions were TCR beta CDR3 sequences from RNA transcripts. With the HTBI primer set, the TCR CDR3 went through a first round of RT-PCR. TCRdb redid the calling of the multiplex PCR reads with MiXCR, one entry per CDR3 protein. Here the sample spans a few hundred thousand distinct CDR3 sequences, approximately 13% being singletons. The sample consisted of blood. Receptors originate from a woman aged 30 to 39 with Graves' hyperthyroidism that later progressed to Graves' ophthalmopathy.

This clonotype was observed a handful of times. This sequence may be a read error, since a much larger clone differs from it by one base. The gene calls are TRBV18 and TRBJ1-1; perhaps TRBD1 as D (5 bases). Germline CDR1 reads KGHSH; CDR2 reads LQKENI. This CDR3 region has 13 residues. The CDR3: CASPPPGATEAFF. CDR3 DNA sequence: TGTGCCAGCCCACCACCTGGGGCCACTGAAGCTTTCTTT.

The genes are TRBV11-3 and TRBJ2-3; 11 nucleotides align to TRBD1. Germline values: CDR1 SGHNT, CDR2 YENEEA. This CDR3 spans 17 amino acids. Unmatched junction bases numbered 10, after V lost 4 bases and J lost 4 bases. CDR3 nucleotide sequence: TGTGCCAGCAGCTACACCCTCCGGGACAGGGGGGCAGATACGCAGTATTTT. This codes for CASSYTLRDRGADTQYF.

This clonotype has only a few counts. The genes are TRBV29-1 and TRBJ1-4; 7 bases map to TRBD1. CDR1 SQVTM and CDR2 ANQGSEA come from the germline V gene. The J segment lost 8 bases and the V segment lost 8 bases, leaving 14 bases of the junction unmatched. This CDR3 is 14 amino acids long. As DNA, the CDR3 is TGCAGCTATTCCGGGGAGGGGGCAGGGGAAAAACTGTTTTTT. It is translated as CSYSGEGAGEKLFF.

There are many counts of this clonotype. The genes are TRBV27 and TRBJ2-5, with 8 bases identical to TRBD2. Losses at the gene ends were 5 bases for V and 2 bases for J; bases not matched to a gene: 13. Germline assignment: CDR1 MNHEY and CDR2 SMNVEV (reference sequence). The CDR3 has 17 residues. CDR3 sequence reads: CASSPRGGLNKQETQYF. The CDR3 DNA sequence: TGTGCCAGCAGTCCCCGGGGGGGACTTAATAAGCAAGAGACCCAGTACTTC.

The chain carries TRBV4-1 and TRBJ1-2, with 8 bases aligning to TRBD1. V shed 0 bases and J 5 bases; nucleotides not matched to a gene: 2. Germline V CDR1 and CDR2: MGHRA, YSYEKL. This CDR3 has 14 residues. CDR3 sequence: CASSQETGVYGYTF. CDR3 nucleotide sequence: TGCGCCAGCAGCCAAGAGACAGGGGTATATGGCTACACCTTC.

This clonotype was seen only a few times. The chain is built from TRBV7-9 and TRBJ1-3, with TRBD1 as a possible D gene (6 bases). The ends were cut back, 4 bases at V and 6 bases at J, with 16 bases in the middle. Germline lookup yields CDR1 SEHNR and CDR2 FQNEAQ (reference sequence). The CDR3 is made up of 15 amino acids. DNA of the CDR3: TGTGCCAGCAGCTCTACCCCGGGACAACAAAACACCATATATTTT. This codes for CASSSTPGQQNTIYF.

This clonotype was seen a handful of times. The chain joins TRBV12-3 or TRBV12-4 to TRBJ2-3, with D possibly matching TRBD2 (6 bases). The CDR3 has 18 amino acids. Trimming pared 7 bases from V and 4 bases from J, leaving 27 bases between. CDR3 coding DNA: TGTGCCAGCACGCCCCCCCGACTTGCGGGGCTCCCCGCAGATACGCAGTATTTT. Translation gives CASTPPRLAGLPADTQYF.

With regard to this clonotype: A clone one base away is much larger, so this may be a read error. This rearrangement joins TRBV14 to TRBJ1-1; D not resolved. Germline CDR1 and CDR2: SGHDN and FVKESK. The CDR3 has 17 amino acids. Trimming removed 1 base from V and 1 base from J, with 16 bases in between. The CDR3 loop is CASSQAGERPENTEAFF. In DNA form, the CDR3 reads TGTGCCAGCAGCCAAGCGGGAGAAAGGCCGGAGAACACTGAAGCTTTCTTT.

This clonotype was seen many times. In DNA, the CDR3 is TGTGCCAGCAGTTACGACCGGGCGGGAGGAACGAACGAGCAGTACTTC. The encoded protein is CASSYDRAGGTNEQYF. The chain carries TRBV6-2 or TRBV6-3 and TRBJ2-7, with 8 bases identical to TRBD2. CDR1 and CDR2 (germline): MNHEY, SVGEGT. The CDR3 runs 16 residues. The J segment lost 5 bases and the V segment lost 2 bases, leaving 11 bases of the junction unmatched.

This chain uses TRBV5-1 with TRBJ1-6; D gene unclear. CDR1 and CDR2 from the germline V gene are SGHRS and YFSETQ. The length of the CDR3 is 15 residues. Trimming pared 7 bases from V and 3 bases from J, leaving 14 bases between. The CDR3 nucleotides read TGCGCCAGCCGCCAGGACGGATACTATAATTCACCCCTCCACTTT. Residues: CASRQDGYYNSPLHF.

This clonotype was recorded many times. V is TRBV13 and J is TRBJ2-3; D possibly corresponds to TRBD2 (6 bases). V lost 6 bases and J 0 bases, leaving 13 bases between the germline ends. Germline CDR1 and CDR2: PRHDT and FYEKMQ (reference sequence). This CDR3 has 15 amino acids. The CDR3 region is CASSGLFPSTDTQYF. DNA of the CDR3: TGTGCCAGCAGTGGACTATTCCCTAGCACAGATACGCAGTATTTT.

There are many counts of this clonotype. V gene TRBV7-9 combines with J gene TRBJ1-2; 8 bases match TRBD1. V dropped 6 bases and J dropped 5; count of bases not matched to a gene: 5. The CDR3 runs 13 residues. CDR1 is SEHNR, CDR2 FQNEAQ, per germline (reference sequence). In nucleotides, the CDR3 is TGTGCCAGCAGGACAGGGGAGGGGTATGGCTACACCTTC. This sequence encodes CASRTGEGYGYTF.